The clone carrying this TCR beta chain was found a few times. Addition of a universal primer site occurred through template switching, and cDNA carried unique molecular identifiers. TCRdb re-called the 5' RACE reads with MiXCR, one entry per CDR3 protein. The profile shows approximately 590,000 distinct CDR3 sequences, roughly 9.9% of them singletons. V shed 6 bases and J 7 bases; nucleotides not matched to a gene: 7. CDR1 and CDR2 (germline): DFQATT, SNEGSKA (reference sequence). The CDR3 has 14 amino acids. This sample was included in a study of identical twins. These data were also reused for a study on yellow fever vaccine responses in identical twins.

The sequence was obtained from a woman aged 18-35 years in good health. Input material: PBMCs. This rearrangement joins TRBV20-1 to TRBJ1-6; 9 positions agree with TRBD1. Written as DNA, the CDR3 is TGCAGTGCCACGGGACAGGGCAAGAATTCACCCCTCCACTTT. Its translation: CSATGQGKNSPLHF.